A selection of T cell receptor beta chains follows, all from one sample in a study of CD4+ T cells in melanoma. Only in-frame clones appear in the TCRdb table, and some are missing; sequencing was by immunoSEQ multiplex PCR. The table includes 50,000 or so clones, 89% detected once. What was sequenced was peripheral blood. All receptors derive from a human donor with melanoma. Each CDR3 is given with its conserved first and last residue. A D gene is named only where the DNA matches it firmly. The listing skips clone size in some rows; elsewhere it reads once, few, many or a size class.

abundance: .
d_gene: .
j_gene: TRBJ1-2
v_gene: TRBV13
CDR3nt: TGTGCCAGCAGCTCACGGAGGGACTATGGCTACACCTTC
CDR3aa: CASSSRRDYGYTF

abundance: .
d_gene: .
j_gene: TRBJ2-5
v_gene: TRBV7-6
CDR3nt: TGTGCCAGCAGTCCCCTACTGGAGGGGGGGATGGAGACCCAGTACTTC
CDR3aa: CASSPLLEGGMETQYF

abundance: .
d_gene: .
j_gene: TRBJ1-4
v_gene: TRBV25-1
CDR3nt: TGTGCCAGCAGTGAATTAACCGGGCCCCTGACTGAAAAACTGTTTTTT
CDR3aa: CASSELTGPLTEKLFF

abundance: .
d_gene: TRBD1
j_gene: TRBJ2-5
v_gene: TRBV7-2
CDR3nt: TGTGCCAGCAGCTTAGAGTATGGACAGGGGGCAAGGGAGACCCAGTACTTC
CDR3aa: CASSLEYGQGARETQYF

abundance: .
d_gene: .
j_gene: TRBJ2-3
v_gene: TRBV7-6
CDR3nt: TGTGCCAGCAGCCCCGGGGCGGGGGATACGCAGTATTTT
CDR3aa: CASSPGAGDTQYF

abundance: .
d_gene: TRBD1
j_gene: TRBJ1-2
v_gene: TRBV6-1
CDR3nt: TGTGCCAGCAGTGAAGCGGGAGGGACAGGGGTTTGGGGCTACACCTTC
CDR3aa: CASSEAGGTGVWGYTF

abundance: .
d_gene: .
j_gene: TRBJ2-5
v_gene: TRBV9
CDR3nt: TGTGCCAGCAGCGTAGGTGGCGAGACCCAGTACTTC
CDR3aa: CASSVGGETQYF

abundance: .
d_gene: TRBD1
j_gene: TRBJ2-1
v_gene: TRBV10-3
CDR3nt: TGTGCCATCAGTGACTCCGGGACAGGGAGCTCCTACAATGAGCAGTTCTTC
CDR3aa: CAISDSGTGSSYNEQFF

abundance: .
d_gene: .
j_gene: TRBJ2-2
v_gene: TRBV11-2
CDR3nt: TGTGCCTCAGGGGATTCCGGGGAGCTGTTTTTT
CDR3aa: CASGDSGELFF

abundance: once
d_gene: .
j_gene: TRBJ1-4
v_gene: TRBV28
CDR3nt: TGTGCCACTACGTCTGCAACTAATGAAAAACTGTTTTTT
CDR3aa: CATTSATNEKLFF

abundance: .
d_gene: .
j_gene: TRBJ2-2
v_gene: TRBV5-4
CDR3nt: TGTGCCAGCAGCTTGGCGGCAGACTCCACCGGGGAGCTGTTTTTT
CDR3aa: CASSLAADSTGELFF

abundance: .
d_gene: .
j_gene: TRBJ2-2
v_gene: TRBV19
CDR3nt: TGTGCCAGTAGTGTCCCAAACACCGGGGAGCTGTTTTTT
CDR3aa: CASSVPNTGELFF

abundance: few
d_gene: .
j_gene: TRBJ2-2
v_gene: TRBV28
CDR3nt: TGTGCCAGCAGCATACAGGGTTTGAAGGAGCTGTTTTTT
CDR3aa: CASSIQGLKELFF

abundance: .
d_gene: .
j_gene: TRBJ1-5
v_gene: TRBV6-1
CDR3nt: TGTGCCAGCAGTGAAGTTAGCAGGGTTGATTGGCCCCAGCATTTT
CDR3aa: CASSEVSRVDWPQHF

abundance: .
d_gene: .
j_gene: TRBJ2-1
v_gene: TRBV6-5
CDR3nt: TGTGCCAGCACCTGGAGGGAAACGACCTACAATGAGCAGTTCTTC
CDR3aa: CASTWRETTYNEQFF

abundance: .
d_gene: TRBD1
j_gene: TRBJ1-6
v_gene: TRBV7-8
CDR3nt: TGTGCCAGCAGCTTAGGGCAGGGGGCGAGTAATTCACCCCTCCACTTT
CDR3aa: CASSLGQGASNSPLHF

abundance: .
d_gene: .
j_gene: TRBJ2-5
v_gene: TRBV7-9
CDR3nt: TGTGCCAGCAGCTTAGGCCCCGACAGCAGACAAGAGACCCAGTACTTC
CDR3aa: CASSLGPDSRQETQYF

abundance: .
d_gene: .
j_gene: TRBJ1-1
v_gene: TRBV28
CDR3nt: TGTGCCAGCAGTTCCTCATACACTGAAGCTTTCTTT
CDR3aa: CASSSSYTEAFF

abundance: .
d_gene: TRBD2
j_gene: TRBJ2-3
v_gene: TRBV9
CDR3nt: TGTGCCAGCAGCGTAGGAGGGAGCGGGGGGACAGATACGCAGTATTTT
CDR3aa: CASSVGGSGGTDTQYF

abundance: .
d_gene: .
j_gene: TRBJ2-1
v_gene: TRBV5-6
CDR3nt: TGTGCCAGCAGCTTGGGGGGGACCACGTACAATGAGCAGTTCTTC
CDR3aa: CASSLGGTTYNEQFF

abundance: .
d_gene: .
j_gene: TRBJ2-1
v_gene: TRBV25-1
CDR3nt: TGTGCCAGCAGTCCTCCGTGGGACCGGGCCAATGAGCAGTTCTTC
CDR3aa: CASSPPWDRANEQFF

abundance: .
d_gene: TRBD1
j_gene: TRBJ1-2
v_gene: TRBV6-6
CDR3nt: TGTGCCAGCGGCACAGGGGGGATAGCGGGAGACTATGGCTACACCTTC
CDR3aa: CASGTGGIAGDYGYTF

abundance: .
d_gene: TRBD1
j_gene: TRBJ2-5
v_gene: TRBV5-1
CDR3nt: TGCGCCAGCAGCTCTCCGGGACAGGGGCCTATCTCCGGAGAGACCCAGTACTTC
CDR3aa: CASSSPGQGPISGETQYF

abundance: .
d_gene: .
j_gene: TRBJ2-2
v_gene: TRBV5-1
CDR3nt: TGCGCCAGCAGCTCTCAGGGTGAGGGCACCGGGGAGCTGTTTTTT
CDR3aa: CASSSQGEGTGELFF

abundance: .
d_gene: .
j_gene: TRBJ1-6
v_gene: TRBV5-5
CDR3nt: TGTGCCAGCAGCCTAATGACAGGCCTAACAACTAATTCACCCCTCCACTTT
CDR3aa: CASSLMTGLTTNSPLHF

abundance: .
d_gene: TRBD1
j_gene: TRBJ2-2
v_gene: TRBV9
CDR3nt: TGTGCCAGCAGGCCCACAGGGGGGCGAACCGGGGAGCTGTTTTTT
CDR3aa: CASRPTGGRTGELFF

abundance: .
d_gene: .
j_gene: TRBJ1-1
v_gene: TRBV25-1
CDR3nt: TGTGCCAGCAGTGACTACCGCAACACTGAAGCTTTCTTT
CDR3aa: CASSDYRNTEAFF

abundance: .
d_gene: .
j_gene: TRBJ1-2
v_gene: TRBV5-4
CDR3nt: TGTGCCAGCAGCTTGGCCGGGGGGGCGGGAGGCTACACCTTC
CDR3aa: CASSLAGGAGGYTF

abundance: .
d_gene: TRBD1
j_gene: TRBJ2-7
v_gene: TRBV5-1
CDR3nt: TGCGCCAGCAGCTTGACGTCAGGGGGCGACGAGCAGTACTTC
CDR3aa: CASSLTSGGDEQYF

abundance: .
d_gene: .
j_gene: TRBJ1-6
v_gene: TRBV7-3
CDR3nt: TGTGCCAGCAGCCAGGGAGGCCATAATTCACCCCTCCACTTT
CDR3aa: CASSQGGHNSPLHF

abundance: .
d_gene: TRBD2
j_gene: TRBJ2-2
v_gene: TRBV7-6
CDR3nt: TGTGCCAGCAGCCCCGGACTAGCGGGGGTCACCGGGGAGCTGTTTTTT
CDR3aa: CASSPGLAGVTGELFF

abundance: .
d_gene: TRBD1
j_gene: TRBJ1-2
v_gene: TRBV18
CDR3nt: TGTGCCAGCTCACCCGTTTACCTCCGGGACAGCCACTATGGCTACACCTTC
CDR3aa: CASSPVYLRDSHYGYTF

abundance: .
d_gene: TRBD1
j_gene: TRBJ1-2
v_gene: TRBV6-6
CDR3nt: TGTGCCAGCAGTGGAGGAGACAGGGGAAACTATGGCTACACCTTC
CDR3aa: CASSGGDRGNYGYTF

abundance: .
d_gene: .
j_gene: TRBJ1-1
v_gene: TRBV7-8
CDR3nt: TGTGCCAGCAGCTTAGGTCCCGGGAACACTGAAGCTTTCTTT
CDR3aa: CASSLGPGNTEAFF

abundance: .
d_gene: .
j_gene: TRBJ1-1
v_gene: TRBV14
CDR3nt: TGTGCCAGCAGCTTCTCTTACACTGAAGCTTTCTTT
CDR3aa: CASSFSYTEAFF

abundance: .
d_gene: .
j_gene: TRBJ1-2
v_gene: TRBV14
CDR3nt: TGTGCCAGCAGCCAGGGGACAAGCTATGGCTACACCTTC
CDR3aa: CASSQGTSYGYTF

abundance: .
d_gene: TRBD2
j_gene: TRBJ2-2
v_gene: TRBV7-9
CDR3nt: TGTGCCAGCAGGCCTTCCCTGGGTCTAGCGGGGGGGAACACCGGGGAGCTGTTTTTT
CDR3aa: CASRPSLGLAGGNTGELFF

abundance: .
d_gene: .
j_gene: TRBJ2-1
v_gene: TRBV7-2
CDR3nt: TGTGCCAGCAGCTTAAGCCAGGGCTCCTACAATGAGCAGTTCTTC
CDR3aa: CASSLSQGSYNEQFF

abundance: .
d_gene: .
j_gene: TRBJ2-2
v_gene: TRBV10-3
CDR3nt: TGTGCCATCAGTGCCCCGGACCTGATCGGGACCACCGGGGAGCTGTTTTTT
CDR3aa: CAISAPDLIGTTGELFF

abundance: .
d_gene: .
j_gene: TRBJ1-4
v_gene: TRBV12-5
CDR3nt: TGTGCTAGTGGAAGGGACGATGAAAAACTGTTTTTT
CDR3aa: CASGRDDEKLFF

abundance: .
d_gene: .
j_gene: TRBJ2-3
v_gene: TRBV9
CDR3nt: TGTGCCAGCGGGGACTTCAGCACGGCAGATACGCAGTATTTT
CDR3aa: CASGDFSTADTQYF

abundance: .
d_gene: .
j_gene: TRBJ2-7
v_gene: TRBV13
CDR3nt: TGTGCCAGCAGCCCCCCACATATTATGGGGGTTTACTCCTACGAGCAGTACTTC
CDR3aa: CASSPPHIMGVYSYEQYF

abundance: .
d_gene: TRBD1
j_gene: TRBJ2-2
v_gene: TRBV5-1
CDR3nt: TGCGCCAGCAGCTTACGGACAGGCATAGGGAACACCGGGGAGCTGTTTTTT
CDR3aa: CASSLRTGIGNTGELFF

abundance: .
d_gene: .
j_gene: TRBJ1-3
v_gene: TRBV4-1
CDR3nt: TGCGCCAGCAGCCCCTCCAGGGAATCTGGAAACACCATATATTTT
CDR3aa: CASSPSRESGNTIYF